This record concerns one T cell receptor (beta chain) sequence. Authors' processing steps: Researchers report that nucleated cell counts were estimated from reference gene primer amplification. Here immunoSEQ multiplex PCR was the method, and the copy in TCRdb shows in-frame clones only, minus some. Clonal size and the V and J genes are those of that table, whereas D and trimming came from the DNA. The sample lists hundreds of thousands of clones, approximately 90% occurring once. This record comes from a study of blood T cell repertoires in COVID-19. This clonotype originated in a woman in her thirties with acute COVID-19. The sequencing sample was made of PBMCs or T cells enriched from blood (not recorded which).

CDR3 in amino acids: CASSGVAGGPLHEQYF. The DNA for the CDR3 is TGTGCCAGCAGCGGGGTAGCGGGAGGGCCTCTGCACGAGCAGTACTTC. The chain is built from TRBV2 and TRBJ2-7; 11 nucleotides agree with TRBD2. CDR3 length: 16 residues. Germline lookup yields CDR1 SNHLY and CDR2 FYNNEI. The V and J ends lost 6 bases and 5 bases, in that order; junction bases with no gene match: 12.